This T cell receptor beta chain is from a study of T cell clones after liver transplantation (dated by TCRdb to between 2017 and 2020). Regarding the study in general: The samples were obtained from ITN030ST, a randomized trial that attempted immunosuppression withdrawal within 2 years after liver transplantation. Donor-reactive T cell clones were identified using TCRbeta sequencing after a pre-transplant mixed lymphocyte reaction and were then followed in post-transplant blood. As an antigen-independent comparator for the donor-reactive sequences, third party-reactive TCRbeta sequences from pre-transplant MLRs were identified as well. Three of the eight recipients were HCV-positive; the others were transplanted for non-autoimmune, non-viral indications. The subjects received no induction therapy and were kept on standard immunosuppression until randomization at 12-24 months post-transplant. Tolerance was defined as complete withdrawal of immunosuppression for at least one year without a rise in liver enzymes beyond twice the upper limit of normal. Blood samples were collected pre-transplant, then pre-randomization ahead of withdrawal, and finally post-randomization once withdrawal had either been completed or failed. The studied cohort comprised 8 liver transplant recipients, 3 classified as tolerant and 5 as non-tolerant. General findings and caveats noted by the study authors: Because allograft tissue specimens were not available, migration of donor-reactive T cells into the graft, rather than deletion, may have occurred. Donor-reactive sequences decreased more than third party-reactive sequences, which suggests partial antigen-specific deletion that was not related to withdrawal success. When repertoire turnover was accounted for, significantly reduced detection of donor-reactive sequences was found in 7 of 8 subjects for CD4 and in 8 of 8 subjects for CD8. In a couple of subjects, low numbers of available donor cells limited the measurable donor-reactive repertoire. Circulating donor-reactive CD4 TCRbeta sequences fell significantly post-transplant in most of the 8 subjects, irrespective of tolerance or HCV status. Conclusions were preliminary, limited by small, heterogeneous patient numbers and non-standardized post-transplant time points.

High-throughput TCRbeta CDR3 sequencing of frozen genomic DNA was performed by immunoSEQ, including PCR amplification, mapping, bias correction and internal controls. On the study's bioinformatics: Productive rearrangements were retained, and unique TCRbeta sequences were defined by the CDR3 nucleotide sequence together with the V and J gene. For classification of a sequence as donor-reactive, at least 5-fold expansion in CFSE-low cells relative to unstimulated pre-transplant cells and a frequency of at least 0.01% were required. Per-subject minimum frequency thresholds, based on the lowest-template unstimulated sample, ensured at least 90% detection power. Repertoire turnover was measured by Jensen-Shannon divergence between the top 1000 TCRbeta sequences post- and pre-transplant. Changes in detection of donor-reactive sequences were tested with two-sided Fisher's exact tests. Imported from immuneACCESS, the table was reduced by TCRdb to in-frame sequences with V and J called. These copies leave out some clones; in studies compared against another copy, an unresolved V gene accounts for under half, and the cause of the remainder is not known. V and J calls plus clone size are reproduced from that table; the DNA served to infer D and trimming. The sample profile shows tens of thousands of clones; 86% of them were found once. The ten top clones hold approximately 15% of the sample.

Thawed unstimulated PBMCs were stained for CD3, CD4 and CD8 and FACS-sorted into CD3+CD4+ and CD3+CD8+ populations. Each of the 8 studied subjects was randomized to immunosuppression withdrawal. The Qiagen DNeasy Blood and Tissue Kit was used to isolate genomic DNA. A note on this clone: Its antigen target is currently unknown. No much larger clonotype is one base removed from it; base qualities were not supplied.

Inclusive of the bounding cysteine and phenylalanine, the CDR3 is 12 residues long. The retained sequence is limited to the CDR3, 36 bases, with the frame set at the first base. V is reduced by 10 bases and J by 0 bases, leaving a spacing of 9 bases between them. The germline V gene yields MDHEN for CDR1 and SYDVKM for CDR2. This sequence uses TRBV28 and TRBJ2-5; the D gene remains uncertain. Sequencing was performed on CD8+ T cells from blood, taken 12 months after liver transplant. This clonotype was sampled from a human patient who received a liver transplant. In patients who had a transplant, some T cells may come from the graft donor. In nucleotide form, the sequence is TGTGCCACCAGGACGGACCAAGAGACCCAGTACTTC. It is translated as CATRTDQETQYF. The full variable domain, with segments outside the CDR3 supplied by the reference TRBV28 and TRBJ2-5 proteins, appears as DVKVTQSSRYLVKRTGEKVFLECVQDMDHENMFWYRQDPGLGLRLIYFSYDVKMKEKGDIPEGYSVSREKKERFSLILESASTNQTSMYLCATRTDQETQYFGPGTRLLVL.